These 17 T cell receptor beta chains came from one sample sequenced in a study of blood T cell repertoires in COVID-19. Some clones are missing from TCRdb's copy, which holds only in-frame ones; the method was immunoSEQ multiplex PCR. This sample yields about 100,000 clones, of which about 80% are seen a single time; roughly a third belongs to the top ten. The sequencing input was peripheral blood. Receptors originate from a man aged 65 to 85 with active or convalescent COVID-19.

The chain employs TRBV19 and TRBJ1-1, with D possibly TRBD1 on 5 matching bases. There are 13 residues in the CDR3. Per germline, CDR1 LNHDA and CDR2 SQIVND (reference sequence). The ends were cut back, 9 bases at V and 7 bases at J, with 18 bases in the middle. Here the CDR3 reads CASTTGGEIEAFF. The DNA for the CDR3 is TGTGCCAGCACCACGGGGGGGGAAATTGAAGCTTTCTTT.

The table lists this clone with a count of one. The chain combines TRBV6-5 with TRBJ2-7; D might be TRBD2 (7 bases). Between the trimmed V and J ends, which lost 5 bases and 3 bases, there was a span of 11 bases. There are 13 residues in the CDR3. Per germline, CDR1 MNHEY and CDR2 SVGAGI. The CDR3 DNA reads TGTGCCAGCAGTAGGGGGGGATTCTACGAGCAGTACTTC. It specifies CASSRGGFYEQYF.

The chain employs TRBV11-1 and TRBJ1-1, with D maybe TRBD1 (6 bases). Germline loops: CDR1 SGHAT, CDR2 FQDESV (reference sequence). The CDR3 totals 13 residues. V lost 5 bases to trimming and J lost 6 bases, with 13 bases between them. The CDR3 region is CASSQDRSPEAFF. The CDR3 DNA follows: TGTGCCAGCAGCCAAGACAGGTCGCCTGAAGCTTTCTTT. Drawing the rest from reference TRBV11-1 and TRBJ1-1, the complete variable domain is EAEVAQSPRYKITEKSQAVAFWCDPISGHATLYWYRQILGQGPELLVQFQDESVVDDSQLPKDRFSAERLKGVDSTLKIQPAELGDSAMYLCASSQDRSPEAFFGQGTRLTVV.

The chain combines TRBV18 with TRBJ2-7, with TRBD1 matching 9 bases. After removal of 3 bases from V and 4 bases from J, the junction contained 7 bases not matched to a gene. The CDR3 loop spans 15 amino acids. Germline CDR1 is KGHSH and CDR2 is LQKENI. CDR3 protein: CASSPGKDRGYEQYF. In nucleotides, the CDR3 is TGTGCCAGCTCACCCGGAAAGGACAGGGGATACGAGCAGTACTTC.

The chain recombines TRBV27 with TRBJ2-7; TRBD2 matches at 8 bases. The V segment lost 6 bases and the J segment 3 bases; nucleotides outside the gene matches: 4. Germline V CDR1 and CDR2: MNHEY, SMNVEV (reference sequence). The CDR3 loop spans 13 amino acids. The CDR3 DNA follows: TGTGCCAGCAGCCCGGGACTAGGCTACGAGCAGTACTTC. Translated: CASSPGLGYEQYF.

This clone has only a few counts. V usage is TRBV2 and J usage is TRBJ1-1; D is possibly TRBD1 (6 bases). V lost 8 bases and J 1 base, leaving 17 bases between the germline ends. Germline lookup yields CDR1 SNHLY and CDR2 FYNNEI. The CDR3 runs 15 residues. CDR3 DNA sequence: TGTGCCAGCTCTACCCCTCGGGGGGCGAACACTGAAGCTTTCTTT. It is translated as CASSTPRGANTEAFF.

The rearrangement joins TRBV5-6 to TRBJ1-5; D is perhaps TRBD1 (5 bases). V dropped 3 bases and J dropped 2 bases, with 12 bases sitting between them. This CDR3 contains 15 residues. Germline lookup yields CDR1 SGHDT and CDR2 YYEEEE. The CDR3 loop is CASSSVRVGNQPQHF. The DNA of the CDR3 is TGTGCCAGCAGCTCCGTCAGGGTTGGCAATCAGCCCCAGCATTTT.

CDR3 sequence (DNA): TGCGCCAGCAGCCAAGATTTGGGTCGGGGAGATACGCAGTATTTT. Protein sequence: CASSQDLGRGDTQYF. The chain recombines TRBV4-3 with TRBJ2-3; D perhaps matches TRBD2 (5 bases). V lost 0 bases and J 5 bases, leaving 12 bases between the germline ends. Germline assignment: CDR1 LGHNA and CDR2 YSLEER. CDR3 length equals 15 residues.

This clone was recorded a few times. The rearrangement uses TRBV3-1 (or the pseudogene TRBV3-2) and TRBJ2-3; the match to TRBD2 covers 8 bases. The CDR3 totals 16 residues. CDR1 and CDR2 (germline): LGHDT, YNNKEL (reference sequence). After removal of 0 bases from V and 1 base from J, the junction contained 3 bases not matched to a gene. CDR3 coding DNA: TGTGCCAGCAGCCAAGATCTTAGCGGGGGCACAGATACGCAGTATTTT. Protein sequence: CASSQDLSGGTDTQYF.

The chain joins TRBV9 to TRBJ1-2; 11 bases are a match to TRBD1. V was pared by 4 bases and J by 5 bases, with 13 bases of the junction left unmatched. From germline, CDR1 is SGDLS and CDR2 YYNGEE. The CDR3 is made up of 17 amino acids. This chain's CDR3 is CASSLGRDRGMRYGYTF. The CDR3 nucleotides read TGTGCCAGCAGCCTCGGTCGGGACAGGGGGATGCGGTATGGCTACACCTTC. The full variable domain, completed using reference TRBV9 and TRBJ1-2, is DSGVTQTPKHLITATGQRVTLRCSPRSGDLSVYWYQQSLDQGLQFLIQYYNGEERAKGNILERFSAQQFPDLHSELNLSSLELGDSALYFCASSLGRDRGMRYGYTFGSGTRLTVV.

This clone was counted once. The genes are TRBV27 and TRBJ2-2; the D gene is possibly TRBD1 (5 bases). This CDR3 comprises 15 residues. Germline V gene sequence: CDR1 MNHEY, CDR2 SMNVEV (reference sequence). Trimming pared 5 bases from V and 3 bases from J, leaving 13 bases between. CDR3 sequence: CASSPQQDHTGELFF. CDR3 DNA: TGTGCCAGCAGTCCCCAACAGGATCACACCGGGGAGCTGTTTTTT.

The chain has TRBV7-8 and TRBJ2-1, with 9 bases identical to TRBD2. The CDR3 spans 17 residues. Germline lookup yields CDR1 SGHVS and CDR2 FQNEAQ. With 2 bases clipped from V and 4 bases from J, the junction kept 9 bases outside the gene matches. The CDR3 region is CASSLNEIAGAYNEQFF. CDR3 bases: TGTGCCAGCAGCTTAAACGAGATAGCGGGAGCGTACAATGAGCAGTTCTTC.

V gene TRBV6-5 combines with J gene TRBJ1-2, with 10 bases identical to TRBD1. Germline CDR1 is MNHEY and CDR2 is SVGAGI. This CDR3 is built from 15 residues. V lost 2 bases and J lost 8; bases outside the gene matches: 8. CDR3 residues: CASSYMDRGGQGYTF. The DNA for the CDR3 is TGTGCCAGCAGTTACATGGACAGGGGGGGTCAAGGCTACACCTTC.

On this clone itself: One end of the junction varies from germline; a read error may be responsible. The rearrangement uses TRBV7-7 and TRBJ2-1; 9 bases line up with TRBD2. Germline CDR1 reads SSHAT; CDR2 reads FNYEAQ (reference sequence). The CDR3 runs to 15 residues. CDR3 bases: TGTGCTAGCAGCTTAGGCACTAGCGGGTACAATGAGCAGTTCTTC. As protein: CASSLGTSGYNEQFF. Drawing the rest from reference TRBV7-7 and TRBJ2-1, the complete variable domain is GAGVSQSPRYKVTKRGQDVTLRCDPISSHATLYWYQQALGQGPEFLTYFNYEAQPDKSGLPSDRFSAERPEGSISTLTIQRTEQRDSAMYRCASSLGTSGYNEQFFGPGTRLTVL.

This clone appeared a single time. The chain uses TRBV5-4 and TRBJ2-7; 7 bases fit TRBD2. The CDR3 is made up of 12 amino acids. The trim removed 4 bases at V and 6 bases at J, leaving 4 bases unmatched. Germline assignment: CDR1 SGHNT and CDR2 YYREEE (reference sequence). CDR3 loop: CASSPREGEQYF. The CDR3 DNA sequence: TGTGCCAGCAGCCCTAGGGAGGGCGAGCAGTACTTC.

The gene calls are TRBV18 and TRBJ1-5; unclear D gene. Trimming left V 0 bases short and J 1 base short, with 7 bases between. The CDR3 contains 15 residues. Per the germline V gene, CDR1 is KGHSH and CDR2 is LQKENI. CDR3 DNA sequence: TGTGCCAGCTCACCACCAGGAGGGAGCAATCAGCCCCAGCATTTT. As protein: CASSPPGGSNQPQHF.

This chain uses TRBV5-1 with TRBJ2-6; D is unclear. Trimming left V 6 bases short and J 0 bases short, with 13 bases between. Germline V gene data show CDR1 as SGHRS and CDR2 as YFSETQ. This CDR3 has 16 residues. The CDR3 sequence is CASTPAGNSGANVLTF. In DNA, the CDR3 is TGCGCCAGCACCCCCGCAGGTAACTCTGGGGCCAACGTCCTGACTTTC. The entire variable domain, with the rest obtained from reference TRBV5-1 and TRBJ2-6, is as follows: KAGVTQTPRYLIKTRGQQVTLSCSPISGHRSVSWYQQTPGQGLQFLFEYFSETQRNKGNFPGRFSGRQFSNSRSEMNVSTLELGDSALYLCASTPAGNSGANVLTFGAGSRLTVL.